One and the same sample provided the 21 T cell receptor beta chains below, sequenced in a study of T cell repertoires in cytomegalovirus infection. TCRdb itself ran the reads through MiXCR, one entry per CDR3 protein. The sample yields 250,000 to 300,000 distinct CDR3 sequences, roughly 13% seen once. The material sequenced was PBMCs. Source of these receptors: a human donor in good health (CMV status not recorded). Some clones in this sample may be carry-over from other donors' samples.

This clonotype occurred many times. The V gene is TRBV7-9, the J gene TRBJ2-3; 14 bases are shared with TRBD2. This CDR3 has 17 residues. Germline CDR1 SEHNR, CDR2 FQNEAQ (reference sequence). V trimming: 5 bases; J trimming: 2 bases; junction bases outside the gene matches: 6. The CDR3 DNA sequence: TGTGCCAGCAGCAGATCGGGACTAGCGGGAGACACAGATACGCAGTATTTT. It is translated as CASSRSGLAGDTDTQYF.

A few counts support this clonotype. The chain recombines TRBV20-1 with TRBJ2-7; 10 bases map to TRBD2. V gave up 0 bases and J gave up 7 bases; unmatched junction bases: 6. From germline, CDR1 is DFQATT and CDR2 SNEGSKA (reference sequence). This CDR3 region has 14 residues. CDR3 bases: TGCAGTGCTAGAGAGGTCAGCGGGAGGGGAGAGCAGTACTTC. Amino acid sequence: CSAREVSGRGEQYF.

Ten or more counts support this clonotype. The chain joins TRBV12-3 or TRBV12-4 to TRBJ2-1; TRBD2 matches 12 bases. Losses at the gene ends were 7 bases for V and 12 bases for J; bases not matched to a gene: 7. There are 13 residues in the CDR3. CDR3 residues: CASTLAGGLGQFF. In DNA form, the CDR3 reads TGTGCCAGCACCCTAGCGGGAGGGCTGGGGCAGTTCTTC.

This chain joins TRBV2 and TRBJ2-1; perhaps TRBD1 as D (6 bases). Germline CDR1 reads SNHLY; CDR2 reads FYNNEI. V shed 2 bases and J shed 7 bases, with 15 bases lying between them. The length of the CDR3 is 15 residues. The CDR3 coding sequence is TGTGCCAGCAGTGAAAAGGGCCGGCAGGGGAATGAGCAGTTCTTC. Translating it yields CASSEKGRQGNEQFF.

This clonotype was counted at least ten times. CDR3 nucleotides: TGTGCCAGCAGTTTAAGCGCGTCGGGCACAGATACGCAGTATTTT. Amino acid sequence: CASSLSASGTDTQYF. This chain uses TRBV28 with TRBJ2-3; D gene unclear. This CDR3 is 15 amino acids long. Germline lookup yields CDR1 MDHEN and CDR2 SYDVKM. V gave up 2 bases and J gave up 1 base, with 10 bases separating them.

This clonotype was detected a few times. The junction departs from the called germline gene at one end, perhaps through a read error. The chain links TRBV29-1 to TRBJ2-5; no firm D call. This CDR3 has 13 amino acids. Germline CDR1 SQVTM, CDR2 ANQGSEA. The CDR3 here is CSVVGYDQETQYF. CDR3 sequence (DNA): TGCAGCGTTGTTGGCTATGACCAGGAGACCCAGTACTTC.

The chain combines TRBV20-1 with TRBJ2-5, with 8 bases fitting TRBD2. Looked up from germline, CDR1 is DFQATT and CDR2 is SNEGSKA (reference sequence). CDR3 size: 15 residues. Trimming cost V 5 bases and J 3 bases; bases outside gene matches: 11. The CDR3 loop is CSARRSGTRKETQYF. The CDR3, as DNA: TGCAGTGCTCGACGTAGCGGGACCCGAAAAGAGACCCAGTACTTC.

This chain joins TRBV19 and TRBJ2-7; 9 nucleotides agree with TRBD1. The CDR3 is 13 residues long. The V gene's germline CDR1 is LNHDA and CDR2 SQIVND (reference sequence). The J segment lost 5 bases and the V segment lost 7 bases, leaving 6 bases of the junction unmatched. The CDR3 loop reads CASTDRGKHEQYF. The CDR3 bases are TGTGCCAGTACGGACAGGGGAAAACACGAGCAGTACTTC.

At least ten counts were recorded for this clonotype. The genes are TRBV7-3 and TRBJ1-6, with D perhaps matching TRBD1 (6 bases). CDR1 and CDR2 from the germline V gene are SGHTA and FQGTGA. Trimming shortened V by 5 bases and J by 8 bases, and 22 bases separated the two germline ends. This CDR3 contains 17 residues. As DNA, the CDR3 is TGTGCCAGCAGCCCCTTTAAGAGCAGGGGAGCAGATTCACCCCTCCACTTT. Amino acids: CASSPFKSRGADSPLHF.

This clonotype appeared many times. The chain couples TRBV7-2 to TRBJ1-5; D is possibly TRBD1 (5 bases). Germline V CDR1 and CDR2: SGHTA, FQGNSA. The CDR3 contains 14 residues. The V gene lost 2 bases and the J gene lost 3 bases, with 8 bases spanning the gap. CDR3 sequence: CASSLLGPNQPQHF. The CDR3 DNA is TGTGCCAGCAGCTTATTGGGGCCCAATCAGCCCCAGCATTTT.

This clonotype showed up just a few times. J is TRBJ2-1 and V is TRBV19, with 12 bases that match TRBD2. CDR3 length equals 14 residues. Germline V CDR1 and CDR2: LNHDA, SQIVND (reference sequence). Losses at the gene ends were 5 bases for V and 6 bases for J; bases not matched to a gene: 2. CDR3 nucleotide sequence: TGTGCCAGTAGTCTAGCGGGAGGGAGCAATGAGCAGTTCTTC. Its translation: CASSLAGGSNEQFF.

This clonotype was detected ten times or more. The chain combines TRBV7-2 with TRBJ1-1; unclear D gene. The V gene lost 6 bases and the J gene lost 3 bases, with 14 bases spanning the gap. Germline CDR1 is SGHTA and CDR2 is FQGNSA. This CDR3 region has 14 residues. In DNA, the CDR3 is TGTGCCAGCAGTTCCTTCGGGGTTGACACTGAAGCTTTCTTT. It is translated as CASSSFGVDTEAFF.

The sample holds many counts of this clonotype. The V gene is TRBV7-2, the J gene TRBJ2-1; 9 bases line up with TRBD1. Unmatched junction bases numbered 5, after V lost 5 bases and J lost 9 bases. Germline CDR1 is SGHTA and CDR2 is FQGNSA. The CDR3 loop spans 13 amino acids. Here the CDR3 DNA reads TGTGCCAGCAGCAGAGGGACAGGGTTTGAGCAGTTCTTC. Translation gives CASSRGTGFEQFF.

This chain uses TRBV20-1 with TRBJ1-5; D call uncertain. Trimming removed 5 bases from V and 0 bases from J, with 11 bases in between. CDR3 size: 14 residues. The germline V gene has CDR1 DFQATT and CDR2 SNEGSKA (reference sequence). CDR3 sequence reads: CSAPPIRSNQPQHF. The CDR3 nucleotides are TGCAGTGCTCCCCCAATTCGTAGCAATCAGCCCCAGCATTTT.

The rearrangement joins TRBV2 to TRBJ1-2; no clear D. Germline CDR1 reads SNHLY; CDR2 reads FYNNEI. The CDR3 loop spans 14 amino acids. Trimming removed 4 bases at V and 2 bases at J, with 11 bases between. CDR3 nucleotide sequence: TGTGCCAGCAGTGTTTACAGCACAAACTATGGCTACACCTTC. This gives the protein CASSVYSTNYGYTF. Supplemented by reference TRBV2 and TRBJ1-2, the full variable domain reads EPEVTQTPSHQVTQMGQEVILRCVPISNHLYFYWYRQILGQKVEFLVSFYNNEISEKSEIFDDQFSVERPDGSNFTLKIRSTKLEDSAMYFCASSVYSTNYGYTFGSGTRLTVV.

This clonotype was recorded at least ten times. The chain links TRBV7-2 to TRBJ1-5, with TRBD1 as a possible D gene (5 bases). The CDR3 length is 13 residues. V lost 4 bases and J lost 5, with 9 bases in between. Germline-derived CDR1 and CDR2 are SGHTA and FQGNSA. The chain's CDR3 is CASSYDRHQPQHF. DNA for the CDR3: TGTGCCAGCAGCTACGACAGACATCAGCCCCAGCATTTT.

Many counts were recorded for this clonotype. The chain is built from TRBV7-2 and TRBJ1-1; D remains unclear. The CDR3 runs to 13 residues. Trimming shortened V by 0 bases and J by 11 bases, and 13 bases separated the two germline ends. The germline V gene encodes CDR1 SGHTA and CDR2 FQGNSA. The CDR3 protein is CASSLAVGRVAFF. CDR3 nucleotide sequence: TGTGCCAGCAGCTTAGCAGTTGGTAGGGTGGCTTTCTTT.

The chain is built from TRBV27 and TRBJ1-2, with 7 bases fitting TRBD1. Germline CDR1 reads MNHEY; CDR2 reads SMNVEV (reference sequence). The CDR3 consists of 14 residues. V shed 0 bases, J shed 4 bases, and the junction held 2 bases outside the gene matches. CDR3 DNA sequence: TGTGCCAGCAGTTTATCCCGGGACAGCTATGGCTACACCTTC. It specifies CASSLSRDSYGYTF.

The chain combines TRBV20-1 with TRBJ2-7; D could derive from TRBD1 or TRBD2 (5 bases each). This CDR3 has 14 amino acids. V lost 2 bases, J lost 2 bases, and 13 bases lay in between. Germline CDR1 DFQATT, CDR2 SNEGSKA (reference sequence). CDR3 nucleotide sequence: TGCAGTGCTAGAAGGCAGGGAGAACCCTACGAGCAGTACTTC. This encodes CSARRQGEPYEQYF.

This clonotype was observed a handful of times. This chain joins TRBV11-2 and TRBJ1-5; 7 bases are shared with TRBD1. Germline V gives CDR1 SGHAT, CDR2 FQNNGV. The CDR3 length is 16 residues. V was clipped by 1 base and J by 5 bases; unmatched bases: 8. The CDR3 protein is CASSLGTGSSYQPQHF. The DNA for the CDR3 is TGTGCCAGCAGCTTAGGGACAGGTTCCTCCTATCAGCCCCAGCATTTT.

J is TRBJ2-1 and V is TRBV7-9; D may be TRBD1 (5 bases). V was trimmed by 5 bases and J by 0 bases, leaving 14 bases between them. This CDR3 region has 16 residues. Per the germline V gene, CDR1 is SEHNR and CDR2 is FQNEAQ (reference sequence). The CDR3 nucleotides read TGTGCCAGCAGCCCCAAGACAGTCAGCTCCTACAATGAGCAGTTCTTC. Protein product: CASSPKTVSSYNEQFF.